This T cell receptor beta chain appears in the sequencing data of a study of control samples from healthy donors and cancer patients. The data were produced by immunoSEQ multiplex PCR, yet TCRdb's version contains in-frame clones alone and is incomplete. Of approximately 90,000 clones in the sample, roughly 86% were seen once. The CDR3 has 14 residues. Germline V lookup: CDR1 SQVTM, CDR2 ANQGSEA. Sequencing input: blood. The TCR was taken from a man aged 25-45 years in good health. The gene calls are TRBV29-1 and TRBJ2-1; D is possibly TRBD2 (6 bases). CDR3 coding DNA: TGCAAAAGAGGGAGGCCTCCAACCTACAATGAGCAGTTCTTC. This gives the protein CKRGRPPTYNEQFF.